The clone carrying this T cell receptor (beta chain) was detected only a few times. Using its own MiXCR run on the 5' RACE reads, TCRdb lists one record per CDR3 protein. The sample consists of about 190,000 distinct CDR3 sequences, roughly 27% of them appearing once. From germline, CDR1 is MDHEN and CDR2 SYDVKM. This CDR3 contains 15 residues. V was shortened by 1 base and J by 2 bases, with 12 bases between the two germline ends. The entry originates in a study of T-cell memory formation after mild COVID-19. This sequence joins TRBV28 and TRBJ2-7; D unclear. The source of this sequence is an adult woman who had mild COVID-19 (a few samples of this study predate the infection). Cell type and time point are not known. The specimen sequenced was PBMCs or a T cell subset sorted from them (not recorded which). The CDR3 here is CASSLSLDQAYEQYF. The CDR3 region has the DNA TGTGCCAGCAGTTTATCCTTGGACCAAGCCTACGAGCAGTACTTC.